Given below is one TCR beta chain in context. Its cognate antigen is unknown. The record originates from a study of T cells in localized non-small cell lung cancer. J was trimmed by 2 bases and V by 4 bases; bases with no gene match: 7. The CDR3 is 15 amino acids. Germline values: CDR1 ENHRY, CDR2 SYGVKD. This table comes from immunoSEQ multiplex PCR, and its TCRdb copy is limited to in-frame clones, with some not included. The sample shows 75,000 to 95,000 clones, about nine tenths of them seen only once. Study-wide findings and caveats: A single tumor region was sequenced, leaving heterogeneity possible. Maximal T cell clonality occurred in uninvolved adjacent lung, with tumor ranking below it.

The rearrangement uses TRBV10-3 and TRBJ1-2; TRBD1 matches at 7 bases. Specimen: peripheral blood, collected before any cancer treatment. The clonotype comes from a man between 40 and 70 years old with stage I squamous cell lung carcinoma. The CDR3 sequence is CAISARGQDNYGYTF. The DNA for the CDR3 is TGTGCCATCAGTGCTCGCGGACAGGACAACTATGGCTACACCTTC.